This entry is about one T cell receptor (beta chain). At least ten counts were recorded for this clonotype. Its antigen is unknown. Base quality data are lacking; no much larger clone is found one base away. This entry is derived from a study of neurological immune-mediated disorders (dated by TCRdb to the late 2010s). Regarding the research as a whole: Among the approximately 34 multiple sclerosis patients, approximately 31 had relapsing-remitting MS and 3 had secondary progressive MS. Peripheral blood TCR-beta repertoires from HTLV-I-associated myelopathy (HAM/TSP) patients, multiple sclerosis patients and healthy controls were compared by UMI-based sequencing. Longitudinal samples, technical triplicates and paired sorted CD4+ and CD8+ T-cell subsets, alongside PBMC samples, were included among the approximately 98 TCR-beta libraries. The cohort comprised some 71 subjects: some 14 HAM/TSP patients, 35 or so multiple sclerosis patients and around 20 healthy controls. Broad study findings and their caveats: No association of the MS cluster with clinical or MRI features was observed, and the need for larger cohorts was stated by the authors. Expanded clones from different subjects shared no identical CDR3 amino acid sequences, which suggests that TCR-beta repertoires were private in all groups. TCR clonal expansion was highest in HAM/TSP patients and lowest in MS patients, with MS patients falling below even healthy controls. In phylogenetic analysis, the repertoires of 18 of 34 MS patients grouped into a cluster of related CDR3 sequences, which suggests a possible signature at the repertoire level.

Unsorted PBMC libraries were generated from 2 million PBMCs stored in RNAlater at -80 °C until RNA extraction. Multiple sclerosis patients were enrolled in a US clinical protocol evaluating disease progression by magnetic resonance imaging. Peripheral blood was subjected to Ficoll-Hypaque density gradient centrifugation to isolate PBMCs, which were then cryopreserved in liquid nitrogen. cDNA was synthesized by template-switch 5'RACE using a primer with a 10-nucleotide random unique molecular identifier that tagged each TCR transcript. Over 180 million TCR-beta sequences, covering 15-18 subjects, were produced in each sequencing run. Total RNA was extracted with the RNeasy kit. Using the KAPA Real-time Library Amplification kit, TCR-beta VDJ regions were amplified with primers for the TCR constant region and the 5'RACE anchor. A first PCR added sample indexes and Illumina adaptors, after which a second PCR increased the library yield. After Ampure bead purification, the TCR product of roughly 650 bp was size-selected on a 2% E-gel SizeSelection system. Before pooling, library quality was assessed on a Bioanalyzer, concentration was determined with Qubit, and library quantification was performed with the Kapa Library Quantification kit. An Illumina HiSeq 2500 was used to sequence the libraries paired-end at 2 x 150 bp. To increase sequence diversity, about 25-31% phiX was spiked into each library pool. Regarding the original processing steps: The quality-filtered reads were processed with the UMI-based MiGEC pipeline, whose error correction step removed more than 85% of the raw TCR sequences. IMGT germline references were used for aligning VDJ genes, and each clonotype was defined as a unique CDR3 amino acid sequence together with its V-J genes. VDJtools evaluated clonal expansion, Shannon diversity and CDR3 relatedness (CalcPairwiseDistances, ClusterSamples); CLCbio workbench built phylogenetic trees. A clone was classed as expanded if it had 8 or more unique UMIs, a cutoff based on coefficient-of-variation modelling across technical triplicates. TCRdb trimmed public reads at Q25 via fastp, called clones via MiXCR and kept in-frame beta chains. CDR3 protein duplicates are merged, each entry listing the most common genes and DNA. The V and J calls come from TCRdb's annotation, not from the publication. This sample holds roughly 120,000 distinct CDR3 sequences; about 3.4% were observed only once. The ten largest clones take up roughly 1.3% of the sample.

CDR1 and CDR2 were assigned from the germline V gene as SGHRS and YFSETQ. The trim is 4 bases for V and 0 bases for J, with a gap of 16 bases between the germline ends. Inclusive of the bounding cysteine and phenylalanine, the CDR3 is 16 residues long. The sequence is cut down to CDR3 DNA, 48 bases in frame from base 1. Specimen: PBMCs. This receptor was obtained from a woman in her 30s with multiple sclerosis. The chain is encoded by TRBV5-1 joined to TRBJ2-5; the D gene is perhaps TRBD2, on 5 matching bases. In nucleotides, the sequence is TGCGCCAGCAGCCGCGGCGGGCATCCGAACCAAGAGACCCAGTACTTC. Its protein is CASSRGGHPNQETQYF.